This T cell receptor (beta chain) was identified in a study of CD8+CD57+ T cells in acquired aplastic anemia. Background on the study: Roughly 3 ug was the average amount of DNA from sorted CD4+ and CD8+ cells.

Patients selected for sequencing had displayed CD8+CD57+ cell expansion by flow cytometry. Every patient presented with severe acquired aplastic anemia. Patients had undergone no therapy by the time their blood was sampled. As to this clonotype: Its antigen is undetermined.

The template used for profiling TCR beta VDJ and CDR3 was genomic DNA. TCRdb called the reads again in MiXCR, with one record for every CDR3 protein. The data show about 40,000 distinct CDR3 sequences, under 80% seen once. This CDR3 comprises 14 residues. V lost 5 bases and J lost 4, with 14 bases in between. Germline V CDR1 and CDR2: SGHVS, FQNEAQ. General study points: Both patients and controls carried the same twenty-nine CD8+ CDR3 sequences.

Sequencing was carried out using sorted CD4+, CD8+, or CD8+CD57+ T cells (not recorded which) from PBMCs. The receptor was isolated from a human donor with aplastic anemia. The chain employs TRBV7-8 and TRBJ2-5; either TRBD1 or TRBD2 may supply D (7 bases each). Here the CDR3 reads CASSPTGRGETQYF. CDR3 sequence (DNA): TGTGCCAGCAGCCCGACAGGGAGGGGAGAGACCCAGTACTTC.